One sample yielded the 25 T cell receptor beta chains listed below, sequenced in a study of response to subunit inactivated influenza vaccine. TCRdb re-called the RT-PCR reads through MiXCR, storing one row per CDR3 protein. The repertoire holds around 190,000 distinct CDR3 sequences, with 14% as singletons. The sequences come from CD8+ T cells sorted from PBMCs, collected about 5 days after vaccination. All receptors come from a man aged 50-60 years who received an inactivated influenza vaccine.

This clonotype was seen more than once but under ten times. The chain recombines TRBV11-1 with TRBJ2-7, with 12 bases fitting TRBD2. Germline V gene sequence: CDR1 SGHAT, CDR2 FQDESV (reference sequence). The CDR3 has 19 amino acids. V lost 5 bases to trimming and J lost 0 bases; unmatched junction nucleotides: 14. The CDR3 reads CASSKDGTSGPSGSYEQYF. Written as DNA, the CDR3 is TGTGCCAGCAGCAAGGACGGGACTAGCGGGCCGTCGGGCTCCTACGAGCAGTACTTC.

This clonotype was counted between two and nine times. This chain joins TRBV12-3 or TRBV12-4 and TRBJ2-5; D may be TRBD1 or TRBD2 (5 bases each). Trimming pared 2 bases from V and 4 bases from J, leaving 17 bases between. This CDR3 spans 16 amino acids. The CDR3 region has the DNA TGTGCCAGCAGTTTACGACTCTCAGGGAGAGGAGAGACCCAGTACTTC. Translated: CASSLRLSGRGETQYF.

V is TRBV6-1 and J is TRBJ2-7, with no clear D. The CDR3 runs to 15 residues. V gave up 4 bases and J gave up 1 base, with 14 bases separating them. Germline V gives CDR1 MNHNS, CDR2 SASEGT. The CDR3, as DNA: TGTGCCAGCAGTGTCTGGACGGAGAATTCCTACGAGCAGTACTTC. Translating it yields CASSVWTENSYEQYF.

This clonotype showed up just a few times. V usage is TRBV12-3 or TRBV12-4 and J usage is TRBJ1-4, with 7 bases that match TRBD1. The length of the CDR3 is 13 residues. V lost 5 bases to trimming and J lost 8 bases; unmatched junction nucleotides: 5. CDR3 region: CASSQSTGEKLFF. In DNA form, the CDR3 reads TGTGCCAGCAGTCAATCGACAGGGGAAAAACTGTTTTTT.

Written as DNA, the CDR3 is TGTGCCAGCAGCTTGGGCAGCCTCTCCTACGAGCAGTACTTC. Translated, it gives CASSLGSLSYEQYF. The chain employs TRBV5-8 and TRBJ2-7; D unresolved. Trimming stripped 0 bases from V and 0 bases from J, with 7 bases between. Germline values: CDR1 SGHTS, CDR2 YDEGEE. CDR3 length: 14 amino acids.

The chain recombines TRBV29-1 with TRBJ2-7, with TRBD1 matching over 7 bases. J gave up 3 bases and V 6 bases, and 8 bases lay outside the gene matches. The V gene's germline CDR1 is SQVTM and CDR2 ANQGSEA. The CDR3 is 13 amino acids. CDR3 sequence (DNA): TGCAGCGTGACGACAGGGCCCTTCTACGAGCAGTACTTC. Translation gives CSVTTGPFYEQYF.

This clonotype was observed a few times. J is TRBJ1-2 and V is TRBV7-9; 10 bases fit TRBD1. This CDR3 has 14 amino acids. CDR1 and CDR2 (germline): SEHNR, FQNEAQ (reference sequence). Trimming removed 3 bases from V and 5 bases from J; junction bases left unmatched: 3. CDR3 sequence (DNA): TGTGCCAGCAGCTTCCAGGACAGGGGGTATGGCTACACCTTC. The encoded protein is CASSFQDRGYGYTF.

There are a few counts of this clonotype. The chain has TRBV6-1 and TRBJ2-7, with TRBD1 matching over 8 bases. The V gene end was trimmed by 4 bases and the J gene end by 7 bases; junction bases not matched to a gene: 6. Germline V gene data show CDR1 as MNHNS and CDR2 as SASEGT. This CDR3 has 13 amino acids. The CDR3 sequence: CASSAQGVWEQYF. The CDR3 region has the DNA TGTGCCAGCAGTGCACAGGGGGTGTGGGAGCAGTACTTC.

This clonotype was counted a few times. The J gene is TRBJ2-7, the V gene TRBV29-1; D is undetermined. Germline values: CDR1 SQVTM, CDR2 ANQGSEA. CDR3 size: 13 residues. V was clipped by 6 bases and J by 2 bases, with 14 bases between them. The DNA for the CDR3 is TGCAGCGTCCTAGGGCGAGATACCTACGAGCAGTACTTC. Protein: CSVLGRDTYEQYF.

The CDR3 reads CASSASKTYSNQPQHF. In nucleotides, the CDR3 is TGTGCCAGCAGTGCCTCCAAGACTTATAGCAATCAGCCCCAGCATTTT. The chain recombines TRBV6-1 with TRBJ1-5; D remains ambiguous. Trimming took 4 bases from V and 0 from J, leaving 13 bases between them. This CDR3 has 16 residues. In germline, CDR1 is MNHNS, CDR2 SASEGT.

This chain links TRBV28 with TRBJ2-2; 8 bases match TRBD2. The germline gives CDR1 MDHEN, CDR2 SYDVKM. Trimming cost V 5 bases and J 4 bases; bases outside gene matches: 12. This CDR3 region has 17 residues. The CDR3 bases are TGTGCCAGCAGTCCGCCCGGGCGCGGGGGGCCCACCGGGGAGCTGTTTTTT. As protein: CASSPPGRGGPTGELFF.

This sequence joins TRBV28 and TRBJ2-2; 10 bases are shared with TRBD2. V lost 5 bases and J lost 3; bases outside the gene matches: 6. Germline lookup yields CDR1 MDHEN and CDR2 SYDVKM. The CDR3 is 16 amino acids. CDR3: CASSPIAGGYTGELFF. The CDR3 region has the DNA TGTGCCAGCAGTCCTATAGCGGGGGGATACACCGGGGAGCTGTTTTTT. The whole variable domain, filled in from reference TRBV28 and TRBJ2-2, reads DVKVTQSSRYLVKRTGEKVFLECVQDMDHENMFWYRQDPGLGLRLIYFSYDVKMKEKGDIPEGYSVSREKKERFSLILESASTNQTSMYLCASSPIAGGYTGELFFGEGSRLTVL.

The chain has TRBV4-2 and TRBJ2-5; D is perhaps TRBD2 (6 bases). V gave up 6 bases and J gave up 2 bases, with 16 bases separating them. This CDR3 contains 15 residues. Germline CDR1 is LGHNA and CDR2 is YNFKEQ. The CDR3 bases are TGTGCCAGCAGTCGCATCCGGGGGTTACAAGAGACCCAGTACTTC. Translated: CASSRIRGLQETQYF.

The chain has TRBV4-3 and TRBJ2-1; TRBD2 matches 10 bases. This CDR3 comprises 16 residues. Germline assignment: CDR1 LGHNA and CDR2 YSLEER. V lost 3 bases and J lost 3; bases outside the gene matches: 5. The CDR3 DNA reads TGCGCCAGCAGCCACGTTCCTAGCGGGGGCTACAATGAGCAGTTCTTC. It specifies CASSHVPSGGYNEQFF.

The rearrangement joins TRBV24-1 to TRBJ2-5; TRBD1 agrees at 8 bases. The germline gives CDR1 KGHDR, CDR2 SFDVKD. V gave up 4 bases and J gave up 4 bases; unmatched junction bases: 7. There are 15 residues in the CDR3. This CDR3 reads CATSDLRTGRETQYF. The CDR3 nucleotides read TGTGCCACCAGTGACCTCAGGACAGGGCGAGAGACCCAGTACTTC.

This clonotype was detected many times. CDR3 in DNA: TGTGCCATCAGTGAGGCCCTCGGTAACTACGAGCAGTACTTC. The encoded protein is CAISEALGNYEQYF. The chain couples TRBV10-3 to TRBJ2-7; unclear D gene. The germline CDR1 and CDR2 sequences are ENHRY and SYGVKD. V was shortened by 2 bases and J by 3 bases, with 11 bases between the two germline ends. The CDR3 contains 14 residues.

The table lists this clonotype with a few counts. This chain joins TRBV20-1 and TRBJ2-1; 9 bases align to TRBD2. Per the germline V gene, CDR1 is DFQATT and CDR2 is SNEGSKA (reference sequence). V dropped 3 bases and J dropped 3; count of bases not matched to a gene: 6. There are 15 residues in the CDR3. CDR3 amino acids: CSARGVLAGYNEQFF. CDR3 nucleotides: TGCAGTGCTAGGGGGGTACTAGCGGGCTACAATGAGCAGTTCTTC.

This clonotype was seen only a few times. The V gene is TRBV6-1, the J gene TRBJ1-4; D remains ambiguous. The CDR3 contains 15 residues. V was pared by 5 bases and J by 3 bases, with 13 bases between. Per the germline V gene, CDR1 is MNHNS and CDR2 is SASEGT. The CDR3 sequence is CASSLSHGPNEKLFF. The CDR3 nucleotides read TGTGCCAGCAGTCTGAGCCACGGGCCTAATGAAAAACTGTTTTTT.

The V gene is TRBV3-1, the J gene TRBJ2-7, with a possible D match to TRBD2 (5 bases). V gave up 5 bases and J gave up 0 bases, with 8 bases separating them. Germline CDR1 and CDR2: LGHDT and YNNKEL (reference sequence). The CDR3 covers 13 residues. CDR3 sequence reads: CASSFGNSYEQYF. The CDR3 coding sequence is TGTGCCAGCAGCTTCGGGAACTCCTACGAGCAGTACTTC.

The chain links TRBV27 to TRBJ2-1, with D possibly TRBD2 on 7 matching bases. This CDR3 has 11 amino acids. The ends were cut back, 7 bases at V and 11 bases at J, with 12 bases in the middle. Germline loops: CDR1 MNHEY, CDR2 SMNVEV (reference sequence). The CDR3 nucleotides read TGTGCCAGCACCGTGGGGGGGCAGCAGTTCTTC. Residues: CASTVGGQQFF.

The chain employs TRBV7-9 and TRBJ2-3, with D perhaps TRBD2 (5 bases). Trimming removed 1 base from V and 1 base from J, with 12 bases in between. The CDR3 is 16 amino acids. Germline CDR1 and CDR2: SEHNR and FQNEAQ (reference sequence). The CDR3 sequence is CASSLVEALGTDTQYF. The CDR3 nucleotides read TGTGCCAGCAGCTTAGTGGAGGCCCTTGGCACAGATACGCAGTATTTT.

J is TRBJ2-3 and V is TRBV2, with D maybe TRBD2 (5 bases). Trimming pared 7 bases from V and 0 bases from J, leaving 14 bases between. CDR3 length: 15 residues. Germline lookup yields CDR1 SNHLY and CDR2 FYNNEI. The CDR3 nucleotides read TGTGCCAGCACGCCTTGGGAGACTAGCACAGATACGCAGTATTTT. Its translation is CASTPWETSTDTQYF. The whole variable domain, remainder taken from reference TRBV2 and TRBJ2-3, is EPEVTQTPSHQVTQMGQEVILRCVPISNHLYFYWYRQILGQKVEFLVSFYNNEISEKSEIFDDQFSVERPDGSNFTLKIRSTKLEDSAMYFCASTPWETSTDTQYFGPGTRLTVL.

This clonotype was seen a handful of times. This rearrangement joins TRBV15 to TRBJ2-1; tentative D call: TRBD1 (7 bases). The CDR3 contains 16 residues. Trimming shortened V by 2 bases and J by 2 bases, and 13 bases separated the two germline ends. Germline lookup yields CDR1 LNHNV and CDR2 YYDKDF (reference sequence). CDR3 nucleotide sequence: TGTGCCACCAGCAGAACGGGGGACAGAACCTACAATGAGCAGTTCTTC. Protein product: CATSRTGDRTYNEQFF.

This clonotype was observed a handful of times. The chain combines TRBV13 with TRBJ2-5; D could derive from TRBD1 or TRBD2 (5 bases each). This CDR3 region has 13 residues. Looked up from germline, CDR1 is PRHDT and CDR2 is FYEKMQ (reference sequence). Trimming took 3 bases from V and 4 from J, leaving 9 bases between them. CDR3 region: CASSLGRLETQYF. In nucleotides, the CDR3 is TGTGCCAGCAGCTTGGGACGACTAGAGACCCAGTACTTC.

At least ten counts were recorded for this clonotype. The V and J genes are TRBV5-5 and TRBJ1-1; TRBD1 might be the D (6 bases). This CDR3 has 14 amino acids. Germline CDR1 is SGHKS and CDR2 is YYEKEE (reference sequence). V was cut by 1 base and J by 1 base, with 8 bases left in between. In DNA form, the CDR3 reads TGTGCCAGCAGCTTGTCAGGGGCGAACACTGAAGCTTTCTTT. Amino acid sequence: CASSLSGANTEAFF.